In this sample, the clone carrying this T cell receptor beta chain turned up a few times. Antigen: not known. This sample is part of a study of blood T cells in healthy people across ages. Findings and limits, study-wide: The study found TCR beta diversity correlated strongly with naive T cell percentage.

CDR1 is DFQATT and CDR2 is SNEGSKA in the germline V gene (reference sequence). The length of the CDR3 is 14 residues. Aged roughly 6 to 100, donors were systemically healthy Caucasians from Russia. A second PCR, run for about 7 to 11 cycles, used a sample-barcoded 5' primer plus a J-beta primer mix. TCRdb independently ran MiXCR on the 5' RACE reads; one entry per CDR3 protein. Of around 800,000 distinct CDR3 sequences in the sample, under 80% were seen once. The chain employs TRBV20-1 and TRBJ2-1, with a tentative D call TRBD2 (5 bases). The sequenced sample consisted of blood. The TCR comes from a man aged 30 to 45 in good health. The chain's CDR3 is CSEVGVLGINEQFF. CDR3 sequence (DNA): TGCAGCGAGGTCGGGGTTCTGGGGATCAATGAGCAGTTCTTC.